This passage covers 32 T cell receptor beta chains from one sample sequenced in a study of graft-versus-host responses after intestinal transplantation. Assay: immunoSEQ multiplex PCR; the TCRdb copy retains only in-frame clones and omits some. The sample lists more than 15,000 clones, roughly three quarters occurring once. Graft tissue was processed to release intraepithelial and lamina propria lymphocytes. Source: ileum tissue, taken roughly 70 weeks after intestinal transplant. All receptors derive from a human patient who received an intestinal transplant, so some T cells may come from the graft donor.

This clone has a handful of counts. The rearrangement joins TRBV5-4 to TRBJ2-3; 9 nucleotides align to TRBD2. This CDR3 is 15 amino acids long. The germline V gene has CDR1 SGHNT and CDR2 YYREEE (reference sequence). The junction had 11 bases not matched to a gene; V was cut back by 10 bases and J by 2 bases. CDR3 amino acids: CALKGGGGFTDTQYF. The CDR3 DNA reads as TGTGCCCTAAAGGGCGGGGGGGGTTTCACAGATACGCAGTATTTT. Using reference TRBV5-4 and TRBJ2-3 for the parts outside the CDR3, the full variable domain is ETGVTQSPTHLIKTRGQQVTLRCSSQSGHNTVSWYQQALGQGPQFIFQYYREEENGRGNFPPRFSGLQFPNYSSELNVNALELDDSALYLCALKGGGGFTDTQYFGPGTRLTVL.

The DNA for the CDR3 is TGTGCCAGCCCCCACCCTCAGCAGAACTATGGCTACACCTTC. Residues: CASPHPQQNYGYTF. V gene TRBV6-9 combines with J gene TRBJ1-2; D remains unclear. The CDR3 is 14 residues long. Germline V lookup: CDR1 MNHGY, CDR2 SVAAGI. The V end lost 8 bases, the J end lost 2 bases, and 15 bases lay between the germline ends.

V usage is TRBV5-1 and J usage is TRBJ2-7; D is perhaps TRBD1 or TRBD2 (5 bases each). Trimming cost V 1 base and J 1 base, with 12 bases left between them. This CDR3 has 15 amino acids. Germline V lookup: CDR1 SGHRS, CDR2 YFSETQ. The DNA of the CDR3 is TGCGCCAGCAGCTTGCCCCAGGGAGAATCCTACGAGCAGTACTTC. Translated, it gives CASSLPQGESYEQYF.

This clone was picked up a small number of times. V gene TRBV19 combines with J gene TRBJ1-5; D gene uncertain. Germline V CDR1 and CDR2: LNHDA, SQIVND (reference sequence). Between the trimmed V and J ends, which lost 11 bases and 0 bases, there was a span of 11 bases. This CDR3 has 13 residues. Written as DNA, the CDR3 is TGTGCCTCACGACGGCATAGCAATCAGCCCCAGCATTTT. It codes for CASRRHSNQPQHF. Together with reference TRBV19 and TRBJ1-5, the CDR3 gives the full variable domain: DGGITQSPKYLFRKEGQNVTLSCEQNLNHDAMYWYRQDPGQGLRLIYYSQIVNDFQKGDIAEGYSVSREKKESFPLTVTSAQKNPTAFYLCASRRHSNQPQHFGDGTRLSIL.

V usage is TRBV5-1 and J usage is TRBJ1-2; no reliable D call. This CDR3 is 13 amino acids long. Germline lookup yields CDR1 SGHRS and CDR2 YFSETQ. V was trimmed by 4 bases and J by 8 bases, leaving 15 bases between them. The CDR3 nucleotides are TGCGCCAGCAGCGCCTACATGGCGGGCGGCTACACCTTC. Translation: CASSAYMAGGYTF.

V gene TRBV6-1 combines with J gene TRBJ2-7; TRBD2 is a possible D gene (5 bases). V was clipped by 6 bases and J by 2 bases, with 17 bases between them. Per the germline V gene, CDR1 is MNHNS and CDR2 is SASEGT. CDR3 length: 15 amino acids. This CDR3 reads CASRPGYVLTYEQYF. The DNA of the CDR3 is TGTGCCAGCAGGCCGGGATACGTCCTCACCTACGAGCAGTACTTC.

V gene TRBV7-6 combines with J gene TRBJ1-3; D not resolved. V lost 4 bases and J 4 bases, leaving 14 bases between the germline ends. The CDR3 is made up of 15 amino acids. Germline loops: CDR1 SGHVS, CDR2 FNYEAQ. This CDR3 reads CASSSTRSRGNTIYF. DNA of the CDR3: TGTGCCAGCAGCTCCACCAGATCGCGGGGAAACACCATATATTTT. Filled out from reference TRBV7-6 and TRBJ1-3, the complete variable domain reads GAGVSQSPRYKVTKRGQDVALRCDPISGHVSLYWYRQALGQGPEFLTYFNYEAQQDKSGLPNDRFSAERPEGSISTLTIQRTEQRDSAMYRCASSSTRSRGNTIYFGEGSWLTVV.

The J gene is TRBJ1-5, the V gene TRBV7-3, with 9 bases fitting TRBD1. J lost 4 bases, V lost 5 bases, and 6 bases had no gene match. This CDR3 contains 15 residues. Germline CDR1 and CDR2: SGHTA and FQGTGA. The CDR3 DNA reads as TGTGCCAGCAGCCTCGGGACAGGGCCAAATCAGCCCCAGCATTTT. It encodes CASSLGTGPNQPQHF.

The chain carries TRBV4-1 and TRBJ1-6; no clear D. Germline CDR1 and CDR2: MGHRA and YSYEKL. The length of the CDR3 is 14 residues. Trimming shortened V by 4 bases and J by 8 bases, and 12 bases separated the two germline ends. The CDR3 sequence is CASSRTYGYSPLHF. In DNA, the CDR3 is TGCGCCAGCAGCCGGACTTACGGGTATTCACCCCTCCACTTT.

This clone occurred once. The V gene is TRBV12-5, the J gene TRBJ2-7; D is ambiguous. The CDR3 extends over 12 amino acids. The V end lost 5 bases, the J end lost 12 bases, and 17 bases lay between the germline ends. CDR1 is LGHNT and CDR2 is FRNRAP in the germline V gene. Here the CDR3 DNA reads TGTGCTAGTGGTCCTGGGATTGACGGCATGTACTTC. This codes for CASGPGIDGMYF. Together with reference TRBV12-5 and TRBJ2-7, the CDR3 gives the full variable domain: DARVTQTPRHKVTEMGQEVTMRCQPILGHNTVFWYRQTMMQGLELLAYFRNRAPLDDSGMPKDRFSAEMPDATLATLKIQPSEPRDSAVYFCASGPGIDGMYFGPGTRLTVT.

The gene calls are TRBV28 and TRBJ1-4, with a possible D match to TRBD1 (5 bases). Germline CDR1 MDHEN, CDR2 SYDVKM. The germline V and J ends were trimmed by 3 bases and 11 bases, with 7 bases remaining between them. The CDR3 has 11 amino acids. The CDR3 is CASSFGGKLFF. Written as DNA, the CDR3 is TGTGCCAGCAGTTTTGGGGGGAAACTGTTTTTT.

The chain carries TRBV11-2 and TRBJ1-6; D unresolved. In germline, CDR1 is SGHAT, CDR2 FQNNGV. The CDR3 covers 13 residues. Trimming cost V 5 bases and J 4 bases, with 6 bases left between them. CDR3 bases: TGTGCCAGCAGCCCCCAGTATAATTCACCCCTCCACTTT. It specifies CASSPQYNSPLHF. Variable domain in full (rest from reference TRBV11-2 and TRBJ1-6): EAGVAQSPRYKIIEKRQSVAFWCNPISGHATLYWYQQILGQGPKLLIQFQNNGVVDDSQLPKDRFSAERLKGVDSTLKIQPAKLEDSAVYLCASSPQYNSPLHFGNGTRLTVT.

CDR3 nucleotides: TGTGCCAGCAGTCCTCAGCGGGGGGTAGGCCCTCATTCCTACAATGAGCAGTTCTTC. As protein: CASSPQRGVGPHSYNEQFF. The genes are TRBV27 and TRBJ2-1, with 9 bases that match TRBD2. The CDR3 covers 19 residues. The ends lost 5 bases at V and 1 base at J; junction bases unmatched: 15. In germline, CDR1 is MNHEY, CDR2 SMNVEV (reference sequence).

This clone appeared a few times. The chain has TRBV5-1 and TRBJ2-7; D perhaps matches TRBD1 (6 bases). Per germline, CDR1 SGHRS and CDR2 YFSETQ. V was pared by 0 bases and J by 0 bases, with 10 bases between. The CDR3 consists of 15 residues. Here the CDR3 reads CASSLVPDSSYEQYF. The DNA of the CDR3 is TGCGCCAGCAGCTTGGTCCCGGACAGCTCCTACGAGCAGTACTTC.

The gene calls are TRBV7-6 and TRBJ2-5; TRBD2 matches 15 bases. This CDR3 contains 16 residues. The J segment lost 5 bases and the V segment lost 5 bases, leaving 6 bases of the junction unmatched. In germline, CDR1 is SGHVS, CDR2 FNYEAQ. The CDR3 nucleotides read TGTGCCAGCAGCCCGAGGACTAGCGGGGGGGTGGAGACCCAGTACTTC. Translated: CASSPRTSGGVETQYF.

Comments on this clone: The same CDR3 is also encoded by other DNA sequences in this sample. V usage is TRBV7-9 and J usage is TRBJ2-7, with D perhaps given as TRBD1 or TRBD2 (6 bases each). The CDR3 runs 14 residues. V lost 5 bases and J lost 7, with 18 bases in between. Germline CDR1 and CDR2: SEHNR and FQNEAQ (reference sequence). CDR3 amino acids: CASSPPGALLEQYF. The CDR3 coding sequence is TGTGCCAGCAGCCCCCCGGGGGCCCTATTAGAGCAGTACTTC. The full variable domain, rest sourced from reference TRBV7-9 and TRBJ2-7, is DTGVSQNPRHKITKRGQNVTFRCDPISEHNRLYWYRQTLGQGPEFLTYFQNEAQLEKSRLLSDRFSAERPKGSFSTLEIQRTEQGDSAMYLCASSPPGALLEQYFGPGTRLTVT.

This rearrangement joins TRBV7-2 to TRBJ1-4; no clear D. Deletions cut 5 bases from V and 3 bases from J, with 10 bases between. The germline gives CDR1 SGHTA, CDR2 FQGNSA. The CDR3 has 14 residues. CDR3: CASSTRVPNEKLFF. CDR3 DNA sequence: TGTGCCAGCAGCACCCGGGTCCCTAATGAAAAACTGTTTTTT.

The chain is built from TRBV7-3 and TRBJ2-7; 7 bases fit TRBD2. Per germline, CDR1 SGHTA and CDR2 FQGTGA. The V segment lost 7 bases and the J segment 5 bases; nucleotides outside the gene matches: 11. The CDR3 covers 14 residues. The CDR3 spells CASKSRLAPDEQYF. CDR3 nucleotides: TGTGCCAGCAAGTCCAGACTAGCTCCCGACGAGCAGTACTTC.

This clone has more than one count but fewer than ten. The V gene is TRBV4-2, the J gene TRBJ2-7; 7 bases are shared with TRBD1. The CDR3 is 14 residues long. V was clipped by 5 bases and J by 6 bases; unmatched bases: 10. In germline, CDR1 is LGHNA, CDR2 YNFKEQ. Here the CDR3 reads CASSLDRTPPEQYF. Written as DNA, the CDR3 is TGTGCCAGCAGCTTGGACAGGACCCCTCCCGAGCAGTACTTC.

This sequence joins TRBV2 and TRBJ1-1, with 9 nucleotides matching TRBD1. The CDR3 has 13 amino acids. CDR1 is SNHLY, CDR2 FYNNEI, per germline. The V and J ends lost 5 bases and 6 bases, in that order; junction bases with no gene match: 4. CDR3 in DNA: TGTGCCAGCAGTACAGGGGGCAGCTCTGAAGCTTTCTTT. Protein sequence: CASSTGGSSEAFF.

Notes on this clone: Additional DNA sequences in this sample encode the identical CDR3. The V and J genes are TRBV18 and TRBJ2-7; D is undetermined. This CDR3 spans 14 amino acids. V shed 5 bases and J shed 4 bases, with 15 bases lying between them. Germline-derived CDR1 and CDR2 are KGHSH and LQKENI. The DNA for the CDR3 is TGTGCCAGCTCAATGGACGGGCTATCGTACGAGCAGTACTTC. Protein product: CASSMDGLSYEQYF.

The chain combines TRBV19 with TRBJ1-1; weak D call: TRBD1 (5 bases). V was cut by 6 bases and J by 1 base, with 12 bases left in between. CDR3 length equals 14 residues. Germline V CDR1 and CDR2: LNHDA, SQIVND (reference sequence). CDR3 loop: CASSVGPWNTEAFF. CDR3 sequence (DNA): TGTGCCAGTAGCGTGGGACCCTGGAACACTGAAGCTTTCTTT.

This chain links TRBV4-1 with TRBJ2-7, with D perhaps assigned TRBD1 or TRBD2 (6 bases each). Looked up from germline, CDR1 is MGHRA and CDR2 is YSYEKL. Trimming stripped 1 base from V and 6 bases from J, with 16 bases between. This CDR3 has 15 amino acids. CDR3 amino acids: CASSQVGRGGVEQYF. In DNA form, the CDR3 reads TGCGCCAGCAGCCAAGTGGGCAGGGGAGGCGTCGAGCAGTACTTC.

This chain uses TRBV7-2 with TRBJ2-5; 8 nucleotides match TRBD2. The germline V gene encodes CDR1 SGHTA and CDR2 FQGNSA. V was pared by 5 bases and J by 4 bases, with 15 bases of the junction left unmatched. CDR3 length: 17 residues. CDR3 in amino acids: CASSRRALAGGGETQYF. The CDR3 DNA follows: TGTGCCAGCAGCCGTAGGGCCCTCGCGGGGGGAGGAGAGACCCAGTACTTC.

This clone was detected only a few times. The CDR3 sequence: CASTVSHSGNTIYF. In nucleotides, the CDR3 is TGTGCCAGCACCGTATCCCACTCTGGAAACACCATATATTTT. The chain recombines TRBV11-2 with TRBJ1-3; D gene unclear. Germline assignment: CDR1 SGHAT and CDR2 FQNNGV. The CDR3 is 14 amino acids. V was cut by 7 bases and J by 0 bases, with 10 bases left in between. Combining the CDR3 with reference TRBV11-2 and TRBJ1-3 gives the whole variable domain EAGVAQSPRYKIIEKRQSVAFWCNPISGHATLYWYQQILGQGPKLLIQFQNNGVVDDSQLPKDRFSAERLKGVDSTLKIQPAKLEDSAVYLCASTVSHSGNTIYFGEGSWLTVV.

V usage is TRBV15 and J usage is TRBJ2-3; 8 positions agree with TRBD2. V lost 1 base, J lost 3 bases, and 6 bases stayed unmatched. The CDR3 consists of 16 residues. Per germline, CDR1 LNHNV and CDR2 YYDKDF (reference sequence). CDR3 bases: TGTGCCACCAGCAGAGGAGCGGGGGACTTGACAGATACGCAGTATTTT. Encoded protein: CATSRGAGDLTDTQYF. Supplemented by reference TRBV15 and TRBJ2-3, the full variable domain reads DAMVIQNPRYQVTQFGKPVTLSCSQTLNHNVMYWYQQKSSQAPKLLFHYYDKDFNNEADTPDNFQSRRPNTSFCFLDIRSPGLGDTAMYLCATSRGAGDLTDTQYFGPGTRLTVL.

The chain uses TRBV4-2 and TRBJ2-6; 7 bases are a match to TRBD1. Germline-derived CDR1 and CDR2 are LGHNA and YNFKEQ. The CDR3 runs 16 residues. J lost 2 bases, V lost 1 base, and 2 bases had no gene match. The CDR3 DNA reads as TGTGCCAGCAGCCAAGGGGGGACAGCTGGGGCCAACGTCCTGACTTTC. This codes for CASSQGGTAGANVLTF.

The chain links TRBV9 to TRBJ2-1; 11 bases align to TRBD2. Germline V gives CDR1 SGDLS, CDR2 YYNGEE. The CDR3 is made up of 15 amino acids. Germline trimming cut 4 bases from V and 7 bases from J; bases unmatched to any gene: 7. The CDR3, as DNA: TGTGCCAGCAGCCCGGGACTAGCGGAAGAAAATGAGCAGTTCTTC. It yields the protein CASSPGLAEENEQFF.

A word on this clone: In the same sample, other DNA sequences code for this CDR3. The V call is TRBV20-1, the J call TRBJ2-1; D remains ambiguous. Trimming stripped 2 bases from V and 4 bases from J, with 3 bases between. The CDR3 consists of 11 residues. CDR1 and CDR2 from the germline V gene are DFQATT and SNEGSKA (reference sequence). CDR3 nucleotide sequence: TGCAGTGCTAGACAATACAATGAGCAGTTCTTC. Translating gives CSARQYNEQFF.

Remarks on this clone: The identical CDR3 is also encoded by other nucleotide sequences in the sample. The V and J genes are TRBV9 and TRBJ1-2; 7 positions agree with TRBD1. V lost 4 bases to trimming and J lost 5 bases; unmatched junction nucleotides: 17. The CDR3 contains 17 residues. The germline V gene has CDR1 SGDLS and CDR2 YYNGEE. The CDR3 loop is CASSPTIGDSGLYGYTF. The CDR3 DNA follows: TGTGCCAGCAGCCCGACGATTGGGGACAGTGGACTATATGGCTACACCTTC.

This clone was found once. The chain joins TRBV11-2 to TRBJ2-7, with D unclear. The germline V and J ends were trimmed by 4 bases and 0 bases, with 1 base remaining between them. The CDR3 runs 11 residues. The germline V gene encodes CDR1 SGHAT and CDR2 FQNNGV. As DNA, the CDR3 is TGTGCCAGCAGCTACTCCTACGAGCAGTACTTC. Amino acids: CASSYSYEQYF.

This sequence joins TRBV6-1 and TRBJ2-2; tentatively, D is TRBD1 (5 bases). Trimming took 7 bases from V and 3 from J, leaving 12 bases between them. Germline V gives CDR1 MNHNS, CDR2 SASEGT. CDR3 size: 14 residues. This CDR3 is CASKGIADTGELFF. CDR3 in DNA: TGTGCCAGCAAGGGGATTGCGGACACCGGGGAGCTGTTTTTT.